This TCR beta chain emerged from a study of identical twins. V lost 6 bases and J lost 3; bases outside the gene matches: 6. Germline CDR1 is DFQATT and CDR2 is SNEGSKA (reference sequence). The CDR3 totals 13 residues. TCRdb re-called the 5' RACE reads with MiXCR, one entry per CDR3 protein. The sample consists of about 210,000 distinct CDR3 sequences, less than 10% of them appearing once. This clonotype was counted ten times or more. The chain couples TRBV20-1 to TRBJ2-5; 8 bases line up with TRBD1. This clonotype was obtained from a woman under 30 in good health. The sample consisted of memory (CD45RO+) T cells sorted from blood. The chain's CDR3 is CSATDRGKETQYF. The CDR3 coding sequence is TGCAGTGCGACCGACAGGGGCAAAGAGACCCAGTACTTC.